There are many counts of the clone carrying this T cell receptor beta chain. Its antigen remains unidentified. Template switching with 5'RACE generated the TCR cDNA and added a universal primer site and UMIs. TCRdb re-called the 5' RACE reads through MiXCR, storing one row per CDR3 protein. Of some 350,000 distinct CDR3 sequences listed, about 6.2% are singletons. These data come from a study of T cells after yellow fever vaccination. Whole-study findings and limits: FACS-sorted repertoires might harbor abundant contaminating clonotypes from the bulk population. Post-booster reappearance was seen for most primary-vaccination clones (around 96% CD4, around 88% CD8). Peaking faster, on day 5 versus 15, the secondary response was nonetheless weaker.

V was pared by 6 bases and J by 5 bases, with 20 bases between. This CDR3 has 15 residues. The germline V gene encodes CDR1 SGHNT and CDR2 YENEEA. This TCR was sampled from a man aged 25-40 years who received the YFV17D yellow fever vaccine. The input for sequencing was PBMCs, taken 5 days after the yellow fever booster vaccination. This rearrangement joins TRBV11-3 to TRBJ2-7, with D perhaps matching TRBD2 (5 bases). CDR3 residues: CASSSPTDGGDEQYF. For the CDR3, the DNA is TGTGCCAGCAGTTCGCCGACTGACGGAGGCGACGAGCAGTACTTC. The whole variable domain, remainder taken from reference TRBV11-3 and TRBJ2-7, is EAGVVQSPRYKIIEKKQPVAFWCNPISGHNTLYWYLQNLGQGPELLIRYENEEAVDDSQLPKDRFSAERLKGVDSTLKIQPAELGDSAVYLCASSSPTDGGDEQYFGPGTRLTVT.